This T cell receptor (beta chain) appears in the sequencing data of a study of post-analysis software for immune sequencing data. The wider study: Disease trajectories encompassed relapsing-remitting, secondary progressive and progressive-relapsing multiple sclerosis. Study observations and caveats: Patients with multiple sclerosis recorded significantly lower normalized Chao1 diversity than controls, the study found. Same-batch samples co-clustered strongly by F measure. The study found TRBV5-6, TRBV5-1 and TRBV20-1 among four to six TRBV segments more frequent in patients than controls.

Presence of unique molecular identifiers characterized the TCR beta cDNA libraries. Input of roughly 0.95 to 11 million T cells yielded some 500,000 cDNA molecules. TCRdb re-derived calls from the PCR reads in MiXCR, one entry per CDR3 protein. The sample holds about 810,000 distinct CDR3 sequences; approximately 53% are singletons and the top ten take about 4.8%. This clonotype was counted a few times. The target antigen is unknown. CDR3 length equals 14 residues. CDR1 and CDR2 (germline): MNHNY, SVGAGI (reference sequence). The V gene lost 6 bases and the J gene lost 4 bases, with 15 bases spanning the gap.

The receptor's source is a girl aged 10 to 17 with multiple sclerosis. Sequenced material: blood. This sequence joins TRBV6-6 and TRBJ1-2; no reliable D call. The chain's CDR3 is CASSVEGRGYGYTF. The CDR3, as DNA: TGTGCCAGCAGCGTTGAGGGTCGGGGCTATGGCTACACCTTC.